This TCR beta chain comes out of a study of PD-1 blockade in classical Hodgkin lymphoma. Study-level results: While CD8+ TCR diversity did not rise significantly by C4D1, CD4+ TCR diversity did. Patients with an early start, nivolumab under 1 year after ASCT, were excluded. Relapsed/refractory patients reportedly had the lowest baseline TCR diversity, below newly diagnosed patients, who were below healthy donors. Newly diagnosed and completely responding patients shared comparable baseline diversity.

Stated time point: cycle 4 day 1 (C4D1), after six to seven weeks of nivolumab. In every patient, relapse followed autologous stem cell transplantation, while exposure to brentuximab vedotin differed. Clones were read by immunoSEQ multiplex PCR, and TCRdb kept only the in-frame ones, dropping some. Here the sample spans tens of thousands of clones, around 91% being singletons. Of note for this clone: Its specificity is not known.

This receptor was identified in a human donor with classical Hodgkin lymphoma. The sample here was peripheral blood mononuclear cells (PBMCs), taken before the fourth cycle of nivolumab.

CDR3 bases: TGTGCCAGAAGCCGGGTTGTAAGCGGAGGAAGCACCCGCGGCAATCAGCCCCAGCATTTT. Translation gives CARSRVVSGGSTRGNQPQHF. This chain connects TRBV5-3 to TRBJ1-5; no definite D call. TRBV5-3 is recorded as an ORF, its role being uncertain. Trimming took off 4 bases at V and 2 bases at J, with 28 bases between the two ends. There are 20 residues in the CDR3.